This T cell receptor (beta chain) was sequenced for a study of identical twins. Study findings and constraints: Conclusions were drawn cross-sectionally by statistical analysis, without following the same donors. For out-of-frame alpha sequences shared by twins, low generation probability was in excess.

Concerning this clonotype itself: The target antigen is unknown.

The germline gives CDR1 SGHVS, CDR2 FNYEAQ. This CDR3 spans 16 amino acids. The J segment lost 2 bases and the V segment lost 3 bases, leaving 7 bases of the junction unmatched. MiXCR was run by TCRdb on the 5' RACE reads, yielding one entry per CDR3 protein. The sample has 1.5 million to 2 million distinct CDR3 sequences; 32% are singletons. Sequencing was done on a sample of cord blood. This chain joins TRBV7-6 and TRBJ2-3, with 8 bases lining up with TRBD2. The sequence came from a newborn girl in good health. The CDR3 region has the DNA TGTGCCAGCAGCTTCCAATCTAGCGGGTTCACAGATACGCAGTATTTT. Translation: CASSFQSSGFTDTQYF.